This T cell receptor beta chain was sequenced in a study of blood T cell repertoires in COVID-19. CDR1 and CDR2 from the germline V gene are MNHGY and SVAAGI. Trimming removed 2 bases from V and 12 bases from J; junction bases left unmatched: 6. This CDR3 is 13 amino acids long. This table comes from immunoSEQ multiplex PCR, and its TCRdb copy is limited to in-frame clones, with some not included. Of 300,000 to 400,000 clones in the sample, around 88% are singletons; the top ten hold just over 7%. This clonotype was sampled from a woman aged 55-69 years with COVID-19, enrolled during active disease. The source material was peripheral blood. The chain has TRBV6-9 and TRBJ2-3; 9 bases line up with TRBD1. CDR3 bases: TGTGCCAGCAGTTATCCGGGACAGGGTTCACAGTATTTT. Protein product: CASSYPGQGSQYF.